This entry lists 9 T cell receptor beta chains sequenced from one sample in a study of vaccination and CD4 T cells after COVID-19. An Oncomine TCR Beta short-read assay was used to sequence the DNA from cultured CD4+ T cells. TCRdb recomputed calls from the PCR reads with MiXCR, one row per CDR3 protein. The sample contains approximately 16,000 distinct CDR3 sequences, about 32% of which appear only once. These receptors lack a known antigen. Stated treatment: roughly 11-day PBMC culture with coronavirus spike peptide pools or control peptides (ViraFEST assay). The material sequenced was cultured CD4+ T cells from blood. The receptors here all came from a human donor with COVID-19.

This clonotype was seen a handful of times. The junction departs from germline at one end; a sequencing error may be responsible. The V gene is TRBV7-2, the J gene TRBJ2-4; D perhaps matches TRBD1 (6 bases). The germline gives CDR1 SGHTA, CDR2 FQGNSA. The CDR3 spans 14 residues. The CDR3 here is CASSFGQPGNIQYF. As DNA, the CDR3 is TGTGCCAGTAGCTTCGGACAGCCGGGGAACATTCAGTACTTC.

The chain has TRBV16 and TRBJ1-6; D gene unclear. Trimming cost V 0 bases and J 8 bases, with 11 bases left between them. CDR1 and CDR2 (germline): KGHSY, FQNENV. This CDR3 is 15 amino acids long. The CDR3 loop reads CASSQSGGKDSPLHF. CDR3 DNA: TGTGCCAGCAGCCAATCAGGAGGGAAGGATTCACCCCTCCACTTT.

The chain links TRBV4-2 to TRBJ2-7; no definite D call. Trimming shortened V by 0 bases and J by 3 bases, and 6 bases separated the two germline ends. Germline values: CDR1 LGHNA, CDR2 YNFKEQ. The CDR3 length is 13 residues. The CDR3 protein is CASSQDRVYEQYF. In DNA, the CDR3 is TGTGCCAGCAGCCAAGATCGGGTCTACGAGCAGTACTTC.

The chain employs TRBV10-3 and TRBJ2-2; D gene ambiguous. V was shortened by 2 bases and J by 7 bases, with 11 bases between the two germline ends. Per the germline V gene, CDR1 is ENHRY and CDR2 is SYGVKD. The CDR3 contains 14 residues. For the CDR3, the DNA is TGTGCCATCAGTGAGCTAGGATCTGGCGGGGAGCTGTTTTTT. Its translation: CAISELGSGGELFF.

V gene TRBV19 combines with J gene TRBJ2-7, with 9 bases matching TRBD1. Per the germline V gene, CDR1 is LNHDA and CDR2 is SQIVND (reference sequence). This CDR3 is 16 amino acids long. Unmatched junction bases numbered 13, after V lost 5 bases and J lost 5 bases. CDR3 in amino acids: CASSSSGTGSTDEQYF. Written as DNA, the CDR3 is TGTGCCAGTAGTTCCTCCGGGACAGGGTCCACCGACGAGCAGTACTTC.

This clonotype has just a few counts. The chain joins TRBV7-2 to TRBJ2-5; D gene uncertain. The V gene lost 1 base and the J gene lost 9 bases, with 12 bases spanning the gap. Per germline, CDR1 SGHTA and CDR2 FQGNSA. The CDR3 sequence is 13 residues long. The CDR3 DNA sequence: TGTGCCAGCAGCTTAGGGGAAGCGAGGCCCCAGTACTTC. The encoded protein is CASSLGEARPQYF.

This clonotype showed up just once. The gene calls are TRBV11-1 and TRBJ2-7; 7 nucleotides line up with TRBD2. Germline V gene sequence: CDR1 SGHAT, CDR2 FQDESV (reference sequence). Germline trimming cut 1 base from V and 0 bases from J; bases unmatched to any gene: 3. CDR3 length: 15 amino acids. The CDR3 region is CASSLGGGSSYEQYF. The CDR3 DNA follows: TGTGCCAGCAGCTTAGGGGGCGGGAGCTCCTACGAGCAGTACTTC.

The rearrangement joins TRBV30 to TRBJ1-3, with 7 bases fitting TRBD1. Per germline, CDR1 GTSNPN and CDR2 SVGIG (reference sequence). This CDR3 contains 11 residues. Trimming at V came to 2 bases and at J to 9 bases, leaving 1 base not matched to a gene. Written as DNA, the CDR3 is TGTGCCTGGAGTCCAGGGGGCACCATATATTTT. Its protein is CAWSPGGTIYF. Based on the CDR3 plus reference TRBV30 and TRBJ1-3, the full variable domain is SQTIHQWPATLVQPVGSPLSLECTVEGTSNPNLYWYRQAAGRGLQLLFYSVGIGQISSEVPQNLSASRPQDRQFILSSKKLLLSDSGFYLCAWSPGGTIYFGEGSWLTVV.

There are a few counts of this clonotype. The CDR3 loop is CASSPMRGNTSPLHF. The CDR3 nucleotides read TGCGCCAGCAGCCCAATGCGGGGAAATACTTCGCCCCTCCACTTT. The chain is built from TRBV4-1 and TRBJ1-6; no definite D call. This CDR3 spans 15 amino acids. Per the germline V gene, CDR1 is MGHRA and CDR2 is YSYEKL. Trimming shortened V by 4 bases and J by 13 bases, and 20 bases separated the two germline ends.